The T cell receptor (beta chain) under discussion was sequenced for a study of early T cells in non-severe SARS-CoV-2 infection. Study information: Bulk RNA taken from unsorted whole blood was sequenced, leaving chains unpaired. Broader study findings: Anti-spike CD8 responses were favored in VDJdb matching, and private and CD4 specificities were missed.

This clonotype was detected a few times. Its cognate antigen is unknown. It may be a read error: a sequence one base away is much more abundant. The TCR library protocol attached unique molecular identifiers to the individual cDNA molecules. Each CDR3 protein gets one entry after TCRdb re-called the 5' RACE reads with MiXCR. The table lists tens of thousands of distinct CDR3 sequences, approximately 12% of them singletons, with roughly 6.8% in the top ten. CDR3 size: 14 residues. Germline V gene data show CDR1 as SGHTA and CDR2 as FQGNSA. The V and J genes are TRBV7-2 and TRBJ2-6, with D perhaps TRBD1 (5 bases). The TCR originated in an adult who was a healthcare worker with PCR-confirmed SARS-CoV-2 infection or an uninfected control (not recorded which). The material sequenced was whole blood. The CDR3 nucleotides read TGTGCCAGCAGCCCGAACTCTGGGGCCAACGCCCTGACTTTC. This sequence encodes CASSPNSGANALTF.